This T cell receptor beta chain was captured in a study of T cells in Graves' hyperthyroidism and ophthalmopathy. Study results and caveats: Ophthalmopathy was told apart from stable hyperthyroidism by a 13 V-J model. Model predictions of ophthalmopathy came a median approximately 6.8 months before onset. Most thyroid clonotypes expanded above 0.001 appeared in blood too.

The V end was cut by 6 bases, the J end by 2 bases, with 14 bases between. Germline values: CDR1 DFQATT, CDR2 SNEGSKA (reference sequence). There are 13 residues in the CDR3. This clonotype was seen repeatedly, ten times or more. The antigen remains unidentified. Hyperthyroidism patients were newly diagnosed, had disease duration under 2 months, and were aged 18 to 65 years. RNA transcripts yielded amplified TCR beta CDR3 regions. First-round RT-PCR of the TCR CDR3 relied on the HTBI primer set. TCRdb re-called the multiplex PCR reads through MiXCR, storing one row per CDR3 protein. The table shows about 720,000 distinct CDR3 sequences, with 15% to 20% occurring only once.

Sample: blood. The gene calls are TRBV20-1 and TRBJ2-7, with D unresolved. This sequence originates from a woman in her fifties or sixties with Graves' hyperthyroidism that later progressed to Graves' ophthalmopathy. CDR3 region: CSAEKDGAYEQYF. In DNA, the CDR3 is TGCAGTGCCGAGAAGGACGGAGCCTACGAGCAGTACTTC.